This passage covers 19 T cell receptor beta chains from one sample sequenced in a study of tumor and adjacent non-tumor tissue in lung cancer (dated by TCRdb to the late 2010s). Libraries were constructed by multiplex PCR. These reads were obtained on an Illumina HiSeq 2500. TCRbeta libraries were constructed through three rounds of nested PCR with primers (Table S4) according to protocols adapted from ARM-PCR. Using fastp trimming at Q25 and MiXCR clonotype assembly, TCRdb reanalyzed the public sequencing data and kept in-frame beta chains. Each CDR3 protein appears once, grouped with its most common genes and DNA. The sample records approximately 110,000 distinct CDR3 sequences, about 64% of which are singletons. The ten largest clonotypes hold roughly 19% of the sample. Bulk unsorted tissue served as the source for RNA extraction, and RNA quality was assessed using a NanoDrop ND-1000 and an Agilent 2100. Normal lung samples were distant non-tumor tissue taken more than 3 cm from the tumor edge.

The sample taken for sequencing was distant non-tumor lung tissue. The receptors shown here come from a man between 60 and 75 years old with non-small cell lung cancer.

In the case of this clonotype: No conserved phenylalanine or tryptophan is present at the end of the CDR3, so a read error is the likely explanation. Here the CDR3 DNA reads TGCAACGCTAACGAGGCCACACAGGGTGGCATCGGTGAGCAGTTCATC. Its translation: CNANEATQGGIGEQFI. V gene TRBV29-1 combines with J gene TRBJ2-1; tentative D call: TRBD1 (6 bases). This CDR3 comprises 16 residues. Germline-derived CDR1 and CDR2 are SQVTM and ANQGSEA.

The CDR3 coding sequence is TGTGCCGGTAGGAGAGCTAGTGGGAGCTCCTACGAGCAGTACTTC. This translates into CAGRRASGSSYEQYF. The chain combines TRBV11-3 with TRBJ2-7; D might be TRBD2 (5 bases). V was shortened by 11 bases and J by 0 bases, with 20 bases between the two germline ends. Germline-derived CDR1 and CDR2 are SGHNT and YENEEA. CDR3 length: 15 amino acids.

To note about this clonotype: One junction end does not reproduce the germline sequence, and a read error may be involved. The chain combines TRBV6-2 or TRBV6-3 with TRBJ2-6, with D possibly matching TRBD2 (6 bases). Germline V CDR1 and CDR2: MNHEY, SVGEGT. This CDR3 is 18 amino acids long. CDR3 DNA sequence: TGTGCCAGCAAGCGTACCGGACTACTGGGATTCGGGGCCAATGTCCTGACTTTC. This gives the protein CASKRTGLLGFGANVLTF.

As to this clonotype: This may be a read error, as it is one base from a much larger clone. The chain employs TRBV10-3 and TRBJ2-5; D remains unclear. Germline assignment: CDR1 ENHRY and CDR2 SYGVKD. This CDR3 comprises 14 residues. In nucleotides, the CDR3 is TGTGCCATCAGTGAGTCGGTTCTCCAAGAGACCCAGAACTTC. Translation: CAISESVLQETQNF.

Comments on this clonotype: It may be a read error: a sequence one base away is much more abundant. The chain carries TRBV7-8 and TRBJ2-2, with 14 bases fitting TRBD2. Germline lookup yields CDR1 SGHVS and CDR2 FQNEAQ. The CDR3 has 18 amino acids. The CDR3, as DNA: TGTGCCGGCAGCTGGAGCGGACTAGCGGGAGGGAACACCGGGGAGCTGTTTTTT. Its translation is CAGSWSGLAGGNTGELFF.

As to this clonotype: Here the CDR3 omits its conserved ending phenylalanine or tryptophan, so a read error is the likely source. V gene TRBV12-3 or TRBV12-4 combines with J gene TRBJ2-4; 8 bases line up with TRBD1. The CDR3 length is 15 residues. Here the CDR3 reads CGSSPLGTGEGIQYL. CDR3 bases: TGTGGCAGCAGTCCACTCGGGACAGGAGAAGGCATTCAGTACTTG.

This clonotype was counted ten times or more. This chain joins TRBV12-3 or TRBV12-4 and TRBJ2-1, with 12 positions matching TRBD2. CDR3 size: 15 residues. V shed 6 bases, J shed 7 bases, and the junction held 7 bases outside the gene matches. The CDR3 region is CASSPGLAGRNEQFF. CDR3 coding DNA: TGTGCCAGCAGCCCCGGACTAGCGGGGAGGAATGAGCAGTTCTTC.

This sequence joins TRBV19 and TRBJ1-5, with TRBD1 as a possible D gene (5 bases). Germline V CDR1 and CDR2: LNHDA, SQIVND (reference sequence). CDR3 size: 15 residues. Trimming shortened V by 3 bases and J by 7 bases, and 16 bases separated the two germline ends. CDR3 in amino acids: CASSISAGGRQPQHF. In nucleotides, the CDR3 is TGTGCCAGTAGTATTAGCGCCGGGGGTAGGCAGCCCCAGCATTTT.

This clonotype was seen a few times. The CDR3 reads CSAPTGGGLYNEQFF. The CDR3 nucleotides read TGCAGTGCCCCGACTGGAGGGGGTCTTTACAATGAGCAGTTCTTC. V and J are TRBV20-1 and TRBJ2-1; D may match TRBD1 or TRBD2 (6 bases each). The V end lost 6 bases, the J end lost 4 bases, and 19 bases lay between the germline ends. The CDR3 contains 15 residues. Per germline, CDR1 DFQATT and CDR2 SNEGSKA (reference sequence).

Concerning this clonotype itself: Sequence at one end of the junction differs from germline and may be a read error. The genes are TRBV5-4 and TRBJ2-5; perhaps TRBD2 as D (5 bases). CDR1 and CDR2 (germline): SGHNT, YYREEE (reference sequence). This CDR3 is built from 13 residues. Here the CDR3 reads CDSSPGMPETQYF. CDR3 sequence (DNA): TGTGACAGCAGCCCCGGGATGCCTGAGACCCAGTACTTC. Full variable domain (missing parts from reference TRBV5-4 and TRBJ2-5): ETGVTQSPTHLIKTRGQQVTLRCSSQSGHNTVSWYQQALGQGPQFIFQYYREEENGRGNFPPRFSGLQFPNYSSELNVNALELDDSALYLCDSSPGMPETQYFGPGTRLLVL.

Regarding this clonotype: Possible read error: a much larger clone is one base away. The rearrangement joins TRBV28 to TRBJ2-6; D remains ambiguous. There are 16 residues in the CDR3. Germline CDR1 and CDR2: MDHEN and SYDVKM. The CDR3 sequence: CTSSSHGISGANVLTF. The CDR3 nucleotides are TGTACCAGCAGTTCCCATGGCATCTCTGGGGCCAACGTCCTGACTTTC.

On this clonotype: It may be a read error: a sequence one base away is much more abundant. The chain couples TRBV2 to TRBJ2-7, with a tentative D call TRBD1 (5 bases). CDR3 size: 13 residues. The germline V gene encodes CDR1 SNHLY and CDR2 FYNNEI. Trimming removed 9 bases at V and 2 bases at J, with 14 bases between. The CDR3 nucleotides are TGTGCCAGTGACAGTGAATCCCCCTACGAGCAGTACTTC. Translated: CASDSESPYEQYF.

This clonotype has more than one count but fewer than ten. Given a much more abundant clone one base away, this may be a read error. This chain's CDR3 is CAGSLIGLLAKNIQYF. CDR3 sequence (DNA): TGTGCCGGCAGCTTGATTGGATTACTAGCCAAAAACATTCAGTACTTC. The chain has TRBV5-5 and TRBJ2-4, with D unclear. There are 16 residues in the CDR3. In germline, CDR1 is SGHKS, CDR2 YYEKEE (reference sequence). The full variable domain, its missing parts supplied by reference TRBV5-5 and TRBJ2-4, is DAGVTQSPTHLIKTRGQQVTLRCSPISGHKSVSWYQQVLGQGPQFIFQYYEKEERGRGNFPDRFSARQFPNYSSELNVNALLLGDSALYLCAGSLIGLLAKNIQYFGAGTRLSVL.

In its sample, this clonotype was seen a few times. This could be a read error, since a much larger clone is one nucleotide away. This sequence joins TRBV5-5 and TRBJ1-1; maybe TRBD1 (5 bases). Germline loops: CDR1 SGHKS, CDR2 YYEKEE (reference sequence). The CDR3 is 15 amino acids. The V end was cut by 3 bases, the J end by 4 bases, with 16 bases between. The CDR3 region is CASSSGRTMSTEAFF. As DNA, the CDR3 is TGTGCCAGCAGCTCGGGACGGACCATGAGCACTGAAGCTTTCTTT.

This clonotype came up once. At one boundary the junction diverges from the germline segment, which might be a read error. The chain is built from TRBV20-1 and TRBJ2-1; the match to TRBD2 covers 16 bases. CDR3 length: 20 residues. Germline V gene lookup returns CDR1 DFQATT and CDR2 SNEGSKA (reference sequence). CDR3 residues: CSPRAQPGTSGGAWYDEQFF. CDR3 DNA sequence: TGCAGTCCTAGAGCTCAACCCGGGACTAGCGGGGGGGCCTGGTACGATGAGCAGTTCTTC.

The table lists this clonotype with many counts. The chain is built from TRBV4-3 and TRBJ2-3; possibly TRBD1 for D (6 bases). CDR3 length: 16 residues. Germline lookup yields CDR1 LGHNA and CDR2 YSLEER. Between the trimmed V and J ends, which lost 0 bases and 2 bases, there was a span of 12 bases. CDR3 residues: CASSQEPGQDTDTQYF. CDR3 bases: TGCGCCAGCAGCCAAGAGCCGGGACAAGACACAGATACGCAGTATTTT.

Only a few counts were recorded for this clonotype. The junction differs from germline at one of its ends, possibly a read error. The chain couples TRBV11-2 to TRBJ2-3; no reliable D call. The germline CDR1 and CDR2 sequences are SGHAT and FQNNGV. CDR3 size: 15 residues. Written as DNA, the CDR3 is TGTGTCAGCATCTTAACCTCCCCGAACACAGATACGCAGTATTTT. Translation gives CVSILTSPNTDTQYF.

Comment on this clonotype: Given a much more abundant clone one base away, this may be a read error. J is TRBJ1-2 and V is TRBV4-3; D unresolved. The germline V and J ends were trimmed by 0 bases and 3 bases, with 11 bases remaining between them. This CDR3 is built from 15 residues. Germline CDR1 and CDR2: LGHNA and YSLEER. CDR3 coding DNA: TGCGCCAGCAGCCAAGATACCAGGAATGACTATGGCTACACCTTC. Translated, it gives CASSQDTRNDYGYTF.

This clonotype was seen many times. The chain uses TRBV4-1 and TRBJ2-7; D unclear. CDR3 length: 14 amino acids. V was cut by 2 bases and J by 0 bases, with 8 bases left in between. From germline, CDR1 is MGHRA and CDR2 YSYEKL. The CDR3: CASSQLLFSYEQYF. The CDR3 DNA follows: TGCGCCAGCAGCCAACTACTTTTCTCCTACGAGCAGTACTTC.